This T cell receptor (beta chain) was captured by sequencing in a study of control samples from healthy donors and cancer patients. Trimming took 5 bases from V and 0 from J, leaving 7 bases between them. The CDR3 runs to 13 residues. Germline loops: CDR1 MGHDK, CDR2 SYGVNS. Clones were read by immunoSEQ multiplex PCR, and TCRdb kept only the in-frame ones, dropping some. The sample has around 20,000 clones; 88% are singletons. This clonotype originated in a woman aged 55-75 years with head and neck cancer. Specimen: PBMCs. The genes are TRBV25-1 and TRBJ1-2; no definite D call. The CDR3 nucleotides read TGTGCCAGCAGTTTAGGAGCTAACTATGGCTACACCTTC. Encoded protein: CASSLGANYGYTF.